This TCR beta chain was recorded in a study of control samples from healthy donors and cancer patients. Only in-frame clones appear in the TCRdb table, and some are missing; sequencing was by immunoSEQ multiplex PCR. The sample comprises about 100,000 clones, 70% to 90% of which are singletons, and 15% to 20% rests with the top ten. The TCR comes from a young man in good health. Sequencing was done on a sample of blood.

The CDR3 DNA reads TGTGCCAGCAGCTTGAGGTCCGGGGTTGGCTCCTACGAGCAGTACTTC. It translates to CASSLRSGVGSYEQYF. This sequence joins TRBV5-6 and TRBJ2-7, with D perhaps TRBD2 (5 bases). Germline-derived CDR1 and CDR2 are SGHDT and YYEEEE. The CDR3 covers 16 residues. V was shortened by 1 base and J by 0 bases, with 14 bases between the two germline ends.